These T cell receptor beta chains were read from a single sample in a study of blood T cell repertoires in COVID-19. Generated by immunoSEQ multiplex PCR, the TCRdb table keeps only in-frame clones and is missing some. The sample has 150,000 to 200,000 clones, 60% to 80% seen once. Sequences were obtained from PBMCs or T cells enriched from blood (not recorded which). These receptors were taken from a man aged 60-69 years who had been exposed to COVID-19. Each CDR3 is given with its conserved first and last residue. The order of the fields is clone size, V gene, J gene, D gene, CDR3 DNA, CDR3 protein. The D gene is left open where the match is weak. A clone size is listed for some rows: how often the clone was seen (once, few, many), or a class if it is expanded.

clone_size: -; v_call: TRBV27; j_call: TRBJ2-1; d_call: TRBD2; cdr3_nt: TGTGCCAGCAGTTTATCACCGGGACTAGCAGTATACAATGAGCAGTTCTTC; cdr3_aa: CASSLSPGLAVYNEQFF
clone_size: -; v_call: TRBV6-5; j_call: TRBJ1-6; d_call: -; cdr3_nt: TGTGCCAGCAGACCAAGCCCGAATTCACCCCTCCACTTT; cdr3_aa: CASRPSPNSPLHF
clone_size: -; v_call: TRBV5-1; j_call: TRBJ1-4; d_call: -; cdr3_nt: TGCGCCAGCAGCTTAACGTGGCTCACCGATGAAAAACTGTTTTTT; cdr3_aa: CASSLTWLTDEKLFF
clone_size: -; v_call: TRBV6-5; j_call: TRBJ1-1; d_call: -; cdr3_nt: TGTGCCAGCAGTCAACAGAGGAACACTGAAGCTTTCTTT; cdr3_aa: CASSQQRNTEAFF
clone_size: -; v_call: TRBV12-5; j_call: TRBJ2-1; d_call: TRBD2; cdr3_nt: TGTGCTAGTGGCCGGGAGGGGTCCTACAATGAGCAGTTCTTC; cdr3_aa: CASGREGSYNEQFF
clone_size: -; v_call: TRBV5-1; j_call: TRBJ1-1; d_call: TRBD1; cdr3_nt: TGCGCCAGCAGCTTTGACGGGACAGTAAACACTGAAGCTTTCTTT; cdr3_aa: CASSFDGTVNTEAFF
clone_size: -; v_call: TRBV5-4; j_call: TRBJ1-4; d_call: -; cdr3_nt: TGTGCCAGCAGCCCCAGGGAGGAGAGTGAAAAACTGTTTTTT; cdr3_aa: CASSPREESEKLFF
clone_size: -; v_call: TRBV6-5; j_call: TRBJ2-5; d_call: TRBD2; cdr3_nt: TGTGCCAGCAGTCGCGGGACTAGCGGGACCCAGTACTTC; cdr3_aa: CASSRGTSGTQYF
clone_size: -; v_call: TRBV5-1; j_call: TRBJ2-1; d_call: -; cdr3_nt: TGCGCCAGCAGCTTGACGCGGGCCTACAATGAGCAGTTCTTC; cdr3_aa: CASSLTRAYNEQFF
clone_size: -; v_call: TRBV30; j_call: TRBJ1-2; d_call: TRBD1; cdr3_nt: TGTGCCTGGACCCCAGGGGGTGCCGGTGGCTACACCTTC; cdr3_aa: CAWTPGGAGGYTF
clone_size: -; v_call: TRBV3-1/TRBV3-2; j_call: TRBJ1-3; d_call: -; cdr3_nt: TGTGCCAGCAGCCAAGACATGAGCTCTGGAAACACCATATATTTT; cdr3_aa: CASSQDMSSGNTIYF
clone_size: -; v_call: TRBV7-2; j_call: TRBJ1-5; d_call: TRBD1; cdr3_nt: TGTGCCAGCAGCTTAGAACAGGGGGCCCACAATCAGCCCCAGCATTTT; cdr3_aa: CASSLEQGAHNQPQHF
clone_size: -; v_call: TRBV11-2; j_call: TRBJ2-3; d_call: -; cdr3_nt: TGTGCCAGCAGCTTAGGTAGCGGTAACACAGATACGCAGTATTTT; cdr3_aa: CASSLGSGNTDTQYF
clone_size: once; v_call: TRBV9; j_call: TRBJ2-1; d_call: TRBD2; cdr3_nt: TGTGCCAGCAGCATTACGACTAGCGGGAGGGCCCCAAGTAACAATGAGCAGTTCTTC; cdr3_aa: CASSITTSGRAPSNNEQFF
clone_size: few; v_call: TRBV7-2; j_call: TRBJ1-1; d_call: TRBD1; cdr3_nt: TGTGCCAGCAGCACCACAGGGGGATTTGAAGCTTTCTTT; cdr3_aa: CASSTTGGFEAFF
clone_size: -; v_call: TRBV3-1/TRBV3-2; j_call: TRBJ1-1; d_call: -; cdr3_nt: TGTGCCAGCAGCCGCGTTGCGGGACGGCCCTTTCCAAAAGCTTTCTTT; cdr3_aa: CASSRVAGRPFPKAFF
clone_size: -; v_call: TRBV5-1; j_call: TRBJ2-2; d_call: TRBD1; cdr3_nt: TGCGCCAGCAGCTCGGACAGGGAGACCGGGGAGCTGTTTTTT; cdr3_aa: CASSSDRETGELFF
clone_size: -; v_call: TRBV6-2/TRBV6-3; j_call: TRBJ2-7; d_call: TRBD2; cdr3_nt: TGTGCCAGCAGTCAAAGCGGGAGAGTCACCTACGAGCAGTACTTC; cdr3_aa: CASSQSGRVTYEQYF
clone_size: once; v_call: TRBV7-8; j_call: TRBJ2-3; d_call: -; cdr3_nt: TGTGCCAGCAGCTTATTCGGAGATACGCAGTATTTT; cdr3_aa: CASSLFGDTQYF
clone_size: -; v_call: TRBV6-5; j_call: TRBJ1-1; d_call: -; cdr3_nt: TGTGCCAGCACATCCACAGCCTCGAACACTGAAGCTTTCTTT; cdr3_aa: CASTSTASNTEAFF
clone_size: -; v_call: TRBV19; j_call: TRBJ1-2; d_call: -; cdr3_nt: TGTGCCAGTAGTATAGATCGGACGGGAATATCTAACTATGGCTACACCTTC; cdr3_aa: CASSIDRTGISNYGYTF
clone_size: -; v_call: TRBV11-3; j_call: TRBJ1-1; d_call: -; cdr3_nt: TGTGCCAGCAGCTTAGGCAACCCAGGGGCTGAAGCTTTCTTT; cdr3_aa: CASSLGNPGAEAFF
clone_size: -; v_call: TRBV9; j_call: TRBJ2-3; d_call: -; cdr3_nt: TGTGCCAGCAGCGATCTCACAGATACGCAGTATTTT; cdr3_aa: CASSDLTDTQYF
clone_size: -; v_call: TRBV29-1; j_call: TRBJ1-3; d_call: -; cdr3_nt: TGCAGCGTCGCTACCCCGATGGGCCTCTCTGGAAACACCATATATTTT; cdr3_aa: CSVATPMGLSGNTIYF
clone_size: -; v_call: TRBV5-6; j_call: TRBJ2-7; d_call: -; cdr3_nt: TGTGCCAGCAGCTTGCAGGCTCCTGGCGAGCAGTACTTC; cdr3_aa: CASSLQAPGEQYF
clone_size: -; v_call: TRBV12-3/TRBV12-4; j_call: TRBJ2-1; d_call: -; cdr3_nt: TGTGCCAGCAGCCGGGAGAATGAGCAGTTCTTC; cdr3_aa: CASSRENEQFF
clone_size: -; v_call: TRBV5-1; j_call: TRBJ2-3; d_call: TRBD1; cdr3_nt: TGCGCCAGCAGTAAATTCACTGGGACAGGGGACACAGATACGCAGTATTTT; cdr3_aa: CASSKFTGTGDTDTQYF
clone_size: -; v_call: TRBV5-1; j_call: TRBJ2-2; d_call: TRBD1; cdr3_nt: TGCGCCAGCAGCTTAGGACAGGTCACCGGGGAGCTGTTTTTT; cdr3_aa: CASSLGQVTGELFF
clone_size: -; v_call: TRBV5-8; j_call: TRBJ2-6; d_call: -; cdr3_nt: TGTGCCAGCAGCTTGGCCACAGGGCCTGGGGCCAACGTCCTGACTTTC; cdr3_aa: CASSLATGPGANVLTF
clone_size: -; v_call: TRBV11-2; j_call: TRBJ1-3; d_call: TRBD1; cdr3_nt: TGTGCCAGCAGCTTAGTAACAGGGGGGAACACCATATATTTT; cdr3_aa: CASSLVTGGNTIYF
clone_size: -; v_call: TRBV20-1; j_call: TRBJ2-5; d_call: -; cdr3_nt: TGCAGTGCCCACCCCCAGGAGACCCAGTACTTC; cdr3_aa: CSAHPQETQYF
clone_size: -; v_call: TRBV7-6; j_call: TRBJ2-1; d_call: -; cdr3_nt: TGTGCCAGCAGCTTAACTGCGGGCCTTACCTACAATGAGCAGTTCTTC; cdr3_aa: CASSLTAGLTYNEQFF
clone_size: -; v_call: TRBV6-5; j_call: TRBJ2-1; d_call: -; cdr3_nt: TGTGCCAGTATACAGGGAAATGAGCAGTTCTTC; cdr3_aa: CASIQGNEQFF
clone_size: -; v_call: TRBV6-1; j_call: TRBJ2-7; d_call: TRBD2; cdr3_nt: TGTGCCAGCAGTGAACTGGGGGGGAGATGGTACGAGCAGTACTTC; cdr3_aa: CASSELGGRWYEQYF
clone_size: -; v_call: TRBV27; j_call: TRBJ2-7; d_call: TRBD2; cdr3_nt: TGTGCCAGCAGTTGGCGGGAGTCCTACGAGCAGTACTTC; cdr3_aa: CASSWRESYEQYF
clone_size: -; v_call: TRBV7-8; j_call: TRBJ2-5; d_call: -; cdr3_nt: TGTGCCAGCAGCTTAGACCGGCGGGCCGCGACCCAGTACTTC; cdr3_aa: CASSLDRRAATQYF
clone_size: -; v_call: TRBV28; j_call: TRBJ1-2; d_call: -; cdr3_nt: TGTGCCAGCAGTTCGCGGGGGCACTATGGCTACACCTTC; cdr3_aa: CASSSRGHYGYTF
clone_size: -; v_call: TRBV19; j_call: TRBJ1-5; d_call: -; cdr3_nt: TGTGCCAGTAGTCGGCGGGATCTTAGCAATCAGCCCCAGCATTTT; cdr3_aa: CASSRRDLSNQPQHF
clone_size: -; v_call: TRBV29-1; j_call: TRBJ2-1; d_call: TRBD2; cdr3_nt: TGCAGCGTTGAGGACGGGAGGGCCTACAATGAGCAGTTCTTC; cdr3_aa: CSVEDGRAYNEQFF
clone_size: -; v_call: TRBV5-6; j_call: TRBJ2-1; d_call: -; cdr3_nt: TGTGCCAGCAGCTTGAGTGCGGGTGAGCAGTTCTTC; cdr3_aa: CASSLSAGEQFF
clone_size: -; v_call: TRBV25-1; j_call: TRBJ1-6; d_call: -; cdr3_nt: TGTGCCAGCAGTGGGAATTTCGGAGGGACCGGGAATTCACCCCTCCACTTT; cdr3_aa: CASSGNFGGTGNSPLHF
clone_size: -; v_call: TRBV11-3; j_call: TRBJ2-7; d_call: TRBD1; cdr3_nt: TGTGCCAGCAGCTTAGCCTTCGGGACAGGGCCCTACGAGCAGTACTTC; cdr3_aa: CASSLAFGTGPYEQYF
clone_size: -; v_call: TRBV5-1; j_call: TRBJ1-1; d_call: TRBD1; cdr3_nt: TGCGCCAGCAGCTGGGGGACAGGGGAGAGGCACACTGAAGCTTTCTTT; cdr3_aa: CASSWGTGERHTEAFF
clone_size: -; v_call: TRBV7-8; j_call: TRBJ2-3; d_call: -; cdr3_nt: TGTGCCAGCAGCGATACTAGTCGGGGGACAGATACGCAGTATTTT; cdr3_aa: CASSDTSRGTDTQYF
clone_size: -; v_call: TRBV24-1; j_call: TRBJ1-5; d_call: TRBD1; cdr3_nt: TGTGCCACCGGGGACAGAAACAATCAGCCCCAGCATTTT; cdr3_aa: CATGDRNNQPQHF
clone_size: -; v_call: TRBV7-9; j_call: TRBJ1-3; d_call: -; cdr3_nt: TGTGCCAGCAGCTTGGGGCTGGACACTCTAAACACCATATATTTT; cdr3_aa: CASSLGLDTLNTIYF
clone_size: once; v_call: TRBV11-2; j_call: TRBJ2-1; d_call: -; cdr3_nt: TGTGCCAGCAGCTTGGGCCTCAGAGGGATTGAGCAGTTCTTC; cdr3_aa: CASSLGLRGIEQFF
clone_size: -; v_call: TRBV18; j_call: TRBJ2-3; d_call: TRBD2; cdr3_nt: TGTGCCAGCTCACTAAGAGAAAGACTAGCGGGAAGGACAGATACGCAGTATTTT; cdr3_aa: CASSLRERLAGRTDTQYF
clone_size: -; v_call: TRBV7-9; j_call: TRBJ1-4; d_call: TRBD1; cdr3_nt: TGTGCCAGCAGCTTAGCAAGGGGGCGTGAAAAACTGTTTTTT; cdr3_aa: CASSLARGREKLFF
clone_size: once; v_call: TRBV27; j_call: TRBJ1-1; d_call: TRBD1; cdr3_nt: TGTGCCAGCAGTTTATCTGCCGGGACAGGGTTCACTGAAGCTTTCTTT; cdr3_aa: CASSLSAGTGFTEAFF
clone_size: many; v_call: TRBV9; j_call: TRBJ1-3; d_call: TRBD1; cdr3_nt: TGTGCCAGCAGCGTAGGGGGGACAGGGGTGAACACCATATATTTT; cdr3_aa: CASSVGGTGVNTIYF